Sequencing of this T cell receptor beta chain was carried out in a study of a mutant IDH1 vaccine in newly diagnosed glioma. On the study more broadly: V12 fell at week 35 and V13, the study end, at week 47.

The CDR3 has 14 amino acids. Germline CDR1 is MNHEY and CDR2 is SMNVEV (reference sequence). V shed 2 bases and J shed 8 bases, with 15 bases lying between them. Clones were read by immunoSEQ multiplex PCR, and TCRdb kept only the in-frame ones, dropping some. The sample records under 50,000 clones, 70% to 90% being singletons. Study outcomes and limitations: Pseudoprogression appeared unlinked to shifts in leading peripheral T cell clonotypes.

Described time point: week 35, safety follow-up. A 20-mer mutant IDH1 peptide at 300 ug was injected subcutaneously with topical imiquimod. New IDH1-mutant, ATRX-lost WHO grade 3 or 4 astrocytomas occurred in donors. To note about this clone: The antigen is not known.

The clonotype was recovered from a woman aged 35 to 49 with glioma. The chain links TRBV27 to TRBJ1-2; a possible D gene is TRBD1 (6 bases). Sample: PBMCs, taken from a glioma patient whose treatment included an IDH1 peptide vaccine. The CDR3 DNA sequence: TGTGCCAGCAGTTTAAATCCCCAGGGGAAAGGCTACACCTTC. This codes for CASSLNPQGKGYTF.